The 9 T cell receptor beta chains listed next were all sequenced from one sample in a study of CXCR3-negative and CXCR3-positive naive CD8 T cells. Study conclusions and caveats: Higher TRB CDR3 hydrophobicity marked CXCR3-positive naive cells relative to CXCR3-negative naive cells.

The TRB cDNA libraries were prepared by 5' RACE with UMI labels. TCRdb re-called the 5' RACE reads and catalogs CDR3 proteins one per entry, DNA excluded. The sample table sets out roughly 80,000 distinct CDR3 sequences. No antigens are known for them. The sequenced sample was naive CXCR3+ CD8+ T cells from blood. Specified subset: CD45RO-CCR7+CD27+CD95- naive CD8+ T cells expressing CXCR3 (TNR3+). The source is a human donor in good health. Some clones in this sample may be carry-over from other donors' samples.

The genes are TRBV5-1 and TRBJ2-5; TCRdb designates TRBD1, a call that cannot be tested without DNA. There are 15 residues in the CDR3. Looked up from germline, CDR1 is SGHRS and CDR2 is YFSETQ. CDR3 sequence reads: CASSYGTGEGETQYF.

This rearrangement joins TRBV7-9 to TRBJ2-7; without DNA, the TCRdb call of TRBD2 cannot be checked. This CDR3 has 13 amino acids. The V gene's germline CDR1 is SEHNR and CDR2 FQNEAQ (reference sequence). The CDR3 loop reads CASSPGPTYEQYF. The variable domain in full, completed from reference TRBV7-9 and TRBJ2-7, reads DTGVSQNPRHKITKRGQNVTFRCDPISEHNRLYWYRQTLGQGPEFLTYFQNEAQLEKSRLLSDRFSAERPKGSFSTLEIQRTEQGDSAMYLCASSPGPTYEQYFGPGTRLTVT.

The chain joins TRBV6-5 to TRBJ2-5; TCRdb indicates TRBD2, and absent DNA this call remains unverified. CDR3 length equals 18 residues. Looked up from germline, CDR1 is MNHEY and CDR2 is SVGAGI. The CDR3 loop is CASSYSTPLRLAGETQYF.

This CDR3 is CASRRGGAYEQYF. The chain joins TRBV3-1 to TRBJ2-7; as DNA is missing, the TRBD1 call by TCRdb cannot be tested. The CDR3 covers 13 residues. Germline assignment: CDR1 LGHDT and CDR2 YNNKEL (reference sequence).

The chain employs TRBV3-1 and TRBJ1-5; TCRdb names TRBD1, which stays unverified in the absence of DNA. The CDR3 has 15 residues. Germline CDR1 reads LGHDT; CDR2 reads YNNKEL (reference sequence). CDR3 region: CASSQGQGSAQPQHF.

The CDR3 here is CASSPPGQGGNEQFF. The chain links TRBV25-1 to TRBJ2-1; TCRdb outputs TRBD1, but without DNA this stays unchecked. Looked up from germline, CDR1 is MGHDK and CDR2 is SYGVNS. The CDR3 consists of 15 residues.

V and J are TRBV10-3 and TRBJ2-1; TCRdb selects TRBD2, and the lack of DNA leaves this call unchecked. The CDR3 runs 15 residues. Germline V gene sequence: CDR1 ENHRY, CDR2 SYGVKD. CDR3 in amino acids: CAISESTSGSFEQFF.

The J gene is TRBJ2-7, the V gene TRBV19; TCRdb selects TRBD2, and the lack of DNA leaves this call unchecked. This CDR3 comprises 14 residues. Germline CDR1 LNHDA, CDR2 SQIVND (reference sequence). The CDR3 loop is CASSTDSGPYEQYF.

The CDR3 reads CASSYSVDVNLNTEAFF. The chain carries TRBV6-6 and TRBJ1-1. This CDR3 region has 17 residues. The germline V gene has CDR1 MNHNY and CDR2 SVGAGI (reference sequence).